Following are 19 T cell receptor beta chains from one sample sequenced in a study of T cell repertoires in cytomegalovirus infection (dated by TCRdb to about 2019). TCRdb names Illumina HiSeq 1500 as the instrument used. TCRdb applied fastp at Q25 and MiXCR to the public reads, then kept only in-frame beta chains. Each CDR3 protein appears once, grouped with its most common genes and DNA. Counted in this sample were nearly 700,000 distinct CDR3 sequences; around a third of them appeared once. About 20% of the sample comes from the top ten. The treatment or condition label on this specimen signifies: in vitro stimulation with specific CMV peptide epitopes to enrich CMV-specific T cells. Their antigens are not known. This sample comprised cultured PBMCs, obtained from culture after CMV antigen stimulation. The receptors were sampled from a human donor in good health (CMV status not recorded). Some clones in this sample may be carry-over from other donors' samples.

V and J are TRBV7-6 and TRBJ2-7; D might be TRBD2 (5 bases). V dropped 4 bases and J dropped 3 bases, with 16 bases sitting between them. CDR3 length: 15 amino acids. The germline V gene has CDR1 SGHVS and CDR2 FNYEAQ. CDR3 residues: CASSSTPGSGYEQYF. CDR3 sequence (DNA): TGTGCCAGCAGCTCCACCCCGGGCAGCGGCTACGAGCAGTACTTC.

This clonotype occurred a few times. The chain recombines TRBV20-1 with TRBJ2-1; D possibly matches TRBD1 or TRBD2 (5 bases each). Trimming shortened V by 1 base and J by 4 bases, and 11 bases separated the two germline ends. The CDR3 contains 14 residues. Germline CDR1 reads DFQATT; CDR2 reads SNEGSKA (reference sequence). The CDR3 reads CSARGGTRYNEQFF. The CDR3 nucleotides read TGCAGTGCTAGAGGAGGGACGAGATACAATGAGCAGTTCTTC.

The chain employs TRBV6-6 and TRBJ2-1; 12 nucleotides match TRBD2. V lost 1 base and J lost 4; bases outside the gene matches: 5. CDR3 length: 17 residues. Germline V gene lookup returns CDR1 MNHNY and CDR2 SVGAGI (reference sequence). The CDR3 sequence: CASSYLGLAGIYNEQFF. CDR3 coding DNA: TGTGCCAGCAGTTACTTAGGACTAGCGGGGATATACAATGAGCAGTTCTTC.

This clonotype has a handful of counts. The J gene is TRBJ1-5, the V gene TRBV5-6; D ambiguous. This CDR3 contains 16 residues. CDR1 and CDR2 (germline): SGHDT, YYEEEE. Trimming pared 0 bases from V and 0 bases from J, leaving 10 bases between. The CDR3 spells CASSLGQPYSNQPQHF. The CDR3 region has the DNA TGTGCCAGCAGCTTGGGCCAGCCCTATAGCAATCAGCCCCAGCATTTT.

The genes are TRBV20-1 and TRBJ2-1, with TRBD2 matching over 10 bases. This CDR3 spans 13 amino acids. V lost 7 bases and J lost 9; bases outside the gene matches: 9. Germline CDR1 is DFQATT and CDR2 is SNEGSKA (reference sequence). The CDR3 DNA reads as TGCAGTGTGCAGCGGGGGGGCAGCGGTGAGCAGTTCTTC. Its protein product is CSVQRGGSGEQFF.

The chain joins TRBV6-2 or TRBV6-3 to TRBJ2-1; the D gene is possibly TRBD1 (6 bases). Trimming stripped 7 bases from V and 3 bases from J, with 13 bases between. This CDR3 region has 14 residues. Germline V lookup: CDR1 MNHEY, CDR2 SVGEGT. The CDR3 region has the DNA TGTGCCAGCAAACTTCGGACAGACTACAATGAGCAGTTCTTC. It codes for CASKLRTDYNEQFF.

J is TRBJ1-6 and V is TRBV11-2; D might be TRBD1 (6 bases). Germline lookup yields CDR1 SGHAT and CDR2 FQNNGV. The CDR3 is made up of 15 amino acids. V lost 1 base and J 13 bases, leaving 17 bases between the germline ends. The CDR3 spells CASSLGRQGNSPLHF. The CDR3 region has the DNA TGTGCCAGCAGCTTAGGCCGGCAGGGGAACTCCCCCCTCCACTTT.

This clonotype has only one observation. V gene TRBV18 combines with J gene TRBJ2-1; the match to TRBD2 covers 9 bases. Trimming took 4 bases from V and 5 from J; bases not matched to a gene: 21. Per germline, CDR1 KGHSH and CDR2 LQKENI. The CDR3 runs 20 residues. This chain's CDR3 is CASSRILILRLAEDNNEQFF. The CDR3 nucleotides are TGTGCCAGCTCACGCATCCTAATCCTCCGACTAGCGGAAGACAACAATGAGCAGTTCTTC.

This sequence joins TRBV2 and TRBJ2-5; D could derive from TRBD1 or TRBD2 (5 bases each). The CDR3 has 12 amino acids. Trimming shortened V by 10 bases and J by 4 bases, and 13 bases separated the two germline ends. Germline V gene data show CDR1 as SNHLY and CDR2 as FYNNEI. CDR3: CAKRDAGETQYF. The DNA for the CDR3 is TGTGCCAAACGGGACGCCGGAGAGACCCAGTACTTC.

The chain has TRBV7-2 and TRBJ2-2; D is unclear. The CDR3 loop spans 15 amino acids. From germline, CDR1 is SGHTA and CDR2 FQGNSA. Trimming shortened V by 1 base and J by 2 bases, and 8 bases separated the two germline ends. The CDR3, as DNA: TGTGCCAGCAGCTTAGAGGGCAGAAACACCGGGGAGCTGTTTTTT. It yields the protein CASSLEGRNTGELFF.

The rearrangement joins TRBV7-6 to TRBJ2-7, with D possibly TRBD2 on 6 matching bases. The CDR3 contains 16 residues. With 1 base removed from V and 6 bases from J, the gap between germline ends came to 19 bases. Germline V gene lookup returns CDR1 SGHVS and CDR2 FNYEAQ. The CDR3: CASSLGGVGLATEQYF. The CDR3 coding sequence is TGTGCCAGCAGCTTAGGGGGGGTAGGACTGGCTACCGAGCAGTACTTC.

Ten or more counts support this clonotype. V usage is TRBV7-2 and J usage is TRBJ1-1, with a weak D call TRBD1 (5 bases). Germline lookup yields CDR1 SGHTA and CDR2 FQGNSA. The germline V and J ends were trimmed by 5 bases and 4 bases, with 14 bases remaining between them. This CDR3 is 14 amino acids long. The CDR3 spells CASSPVGGATEAFF. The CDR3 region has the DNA TGTGCCAGCAGCCCAGTAGGAGGGGCCACTGAAGCTTTCTTT.

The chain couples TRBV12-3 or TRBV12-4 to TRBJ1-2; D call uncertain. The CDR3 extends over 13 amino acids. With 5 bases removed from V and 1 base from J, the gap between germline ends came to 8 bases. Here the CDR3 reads CASSLQINYGYTF. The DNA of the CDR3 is TGTGCCAGCAGTCTTCAGATTAACTATGGCTACACCTTC.

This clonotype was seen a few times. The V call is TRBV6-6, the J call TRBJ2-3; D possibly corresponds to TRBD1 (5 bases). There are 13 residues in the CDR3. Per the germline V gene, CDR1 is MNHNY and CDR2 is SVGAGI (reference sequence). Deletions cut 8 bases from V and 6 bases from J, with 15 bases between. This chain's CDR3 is CASELVAGDTQYF. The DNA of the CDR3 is TGTGCCAGCGAGCTGGTCGCAGGGGATACGCAGTATTTT.

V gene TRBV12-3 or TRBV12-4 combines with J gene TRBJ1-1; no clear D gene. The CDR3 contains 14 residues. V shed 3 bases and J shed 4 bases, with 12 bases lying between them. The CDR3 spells CASSFNGGSTEAFF. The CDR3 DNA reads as TGTGCCAGCAGTTTTAACGGTGGCTCCACTGAAGCTTTCTTT.

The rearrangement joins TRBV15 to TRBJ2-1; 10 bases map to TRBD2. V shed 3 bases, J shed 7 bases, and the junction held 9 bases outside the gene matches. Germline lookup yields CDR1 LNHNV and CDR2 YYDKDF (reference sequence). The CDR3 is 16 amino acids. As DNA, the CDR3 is TGTGCCACCAGCAGGGAAAGCGGGAGGGCCGTTAATGAGCAGTTCTTC. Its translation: CATSRESGRAVNEQFF.

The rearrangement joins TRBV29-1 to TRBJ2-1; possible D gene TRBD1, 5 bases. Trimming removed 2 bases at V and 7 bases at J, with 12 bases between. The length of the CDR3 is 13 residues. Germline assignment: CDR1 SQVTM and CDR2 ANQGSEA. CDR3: CSVEYRTPNEQFF. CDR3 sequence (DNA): TGCAGCGTTGAATACAGGACACCTAATGAGCAGTTCTTC.

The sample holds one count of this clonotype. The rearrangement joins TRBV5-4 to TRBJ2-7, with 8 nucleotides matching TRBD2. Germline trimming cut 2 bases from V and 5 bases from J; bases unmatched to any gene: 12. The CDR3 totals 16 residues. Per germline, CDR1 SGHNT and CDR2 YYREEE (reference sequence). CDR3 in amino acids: CASSLGGGYAGDEQYF. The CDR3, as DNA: TGTGCCAGCAGCTTAGGCGGGGGGTACGCTGGAGACGAGCAGTACTTC.

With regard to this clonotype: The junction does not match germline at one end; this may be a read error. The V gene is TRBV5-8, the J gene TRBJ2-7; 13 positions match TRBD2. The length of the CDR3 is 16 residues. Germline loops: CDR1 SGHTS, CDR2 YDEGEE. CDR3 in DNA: TGTGCCAGAAGCTTGGACCGGACTAGCGGGAGCAACGAGCAGTACTTC. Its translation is CARSLDRTSGSNEQYF.